Here is one T cell receptor beta chain with its context. Its antigen is as yet unknown. CDR1 and CDR2 from the germline V gene are SGHRS and YFSETQ. Unmatched junction bases numbered 11, after V lost 0 bases and J lost 5 bases. The CDR3 loop spans 16 amino acids. The PCR contained 60 Vbeta and 13 Jbeta primers. TCRdb keeps only in-frame clones here, not all; method: immunoSEQ multiplex PCR. The table records 210,000 or so clones, 70% to 90% of them present only once. This sample was included in a study of cytomegalovirus exposure and HLA in healthy donors. Study as a whole: The Caucasian-associated ancestry cluster held under 90% of some 420 genotyped donors. Broader study findings: CMV antigen specificity was confirmed in vitro for a few CMV-associated chains. Listed as cytomegalovirus-associated were 164 TCR beta chains.

V is TRBV5-1 and J is TRBJ2-7; 7 bases align to TRBD2. The source material was PBMCs. The clonotype comes from a girl aged 2-9 years in good health and CMV-seronegative. The CDR3 protein is CASSLASGRGIHEQYF. CDR3 in DNA: TGCGCCAGCAGCTTGGCCTCGGGGCGGGGGATCCACGAGCAGTACTTC.